This TCR beta chain emerged from a study of T cells in Graves' hyperthyroidism and ophthalmopathy. This clonotype has just a few counts. The antigen remains undetermined. Study-wide findings and caveats: Model output signaled ophthalmopathy a median 6.5 months ahead of onset. Peripheral blood also featured most of the thyroid clonotypes expanded above 0.001.

The TCR beta CDR3 regions underwent amplification using RNA transcripts as the source. First-round RT-PCR targeting the TCR CDR3 was performed with the HTBI primer set. MiXCR was run by TCRdb on the multiplex PCR reads, yielding one entry per CDR3 protein. The table shows fewer than 900,000 distinct CDR3 sequences, with about 16% occurring only once. The source of this sequence is a man between 18 and 35 years old with Graves' hyperthyroidism. Sequencing input: blood.

The CDR3 nucleotides read TGCGCCAGCAGCCCGGGACAGGGGGCTTCTGGCTACACCTTC. Protein product: CASSPGQGASGYTF. The chain joins TRBV5-1 to TRBJ1-2; 12 bases are a match to TRBD1. V trimming: 4 bases; J trimming: 7 bases; junction bases outside the gene matches: 5. CDR3 length equals 14 residues. CDR1 and CDR2 from the germline V gene are SGHRS and YFSETQ.